These T cell receptor beta chains were read from a single sample in a study of T cell repertoires in cytomegalovirus infection. TCRdb redid the calling of the reads with MiXCR, one entry per CDR3 protein. The repertoire holds about 490,000 distinct CDR3 sequences, with about 30% as singletons. The material sequenced was PBMCs. Every receptor here comes from a human donor in good health (CMV status not recorded). Some clones in this sample may be carry-over from other donors' samples. The CDR3 runs from the conserved cysteine through the conserved F or W. The order of the fields is CDR3 length, V gene, clone size, D gene, J gene, CDR3 DNA, CDR3 protein. A D gene is named only where the DNA matches it firmly. Clone size is shown for a subset of rows, as once, few, many or a class of expanded clone.

>15|TRBV7-9|.|TRBD2|TRBJ2-7
TGTGCCAGCAGCGCAGGAGCGGGGGTCTCCTACGAGCAGTACTTC
CASSAGAGVSYEQYF
>14|TRBV6-2/TRBV6-3|.|.|TRBJ1-1
TGTGCCAGCAGTTACTTCGGGGGCGGGACTGAAGCTTTCTTT
CASSYFGGGTEAFF
>15|TRBV4-3|.|.|TRBJ1-2
TGCGCCAGCAGCCAAGAAAAGGGACGGAACTATGGCTACACCTTC
CASSQEKGRNYGYTF
>14|TRBV11-2|many|.|TRBJ2-5
TGTGCCAGCAGCTGGACAGTCCCCGGAGAGACCCAGTACTTC
CASSWTVPGETQYF
>15|TRBV7-2|few|TRBD2|TRBJ2-5
TGTGCCAGCAGCCTACGTTGGGCGGGAGGGGAGACCCAGTACTTC
CASSLRWAGGETQYF
>14|TRBV7-8|few|TRBD1|TRBJ2-5
TGTGCCAGCAGCTTCGACAGGGCACGGGAGACCCAGTACTTC
CASSFDRARETQYF
>14|TRBV19|.|.|TRBJ2-3
TGTGCCAGTAGCCGGGGAAACTTGGGGGATACGCAGTATTTT
CASSRGNLGDTQYF
>19|TRBV7-6|few|.|TRBJ1-1
TGTGCCAGCAGCTTAAACGCATACTCCCTCTCGGGAATGAACACTGAAGCTTTCTTT
CASSLNAYSLSGMNTEAFF
>15|TRBV11-3|many|TRBD1|TRBJ1-1
TGTGCCAGCAGCAGGAGGGACAGGGGGAACACTGAAGCTTTCTTT
CASSRRDRGNTEAFF
>17|TRBV5-1|once|TRBD2|TRBJ2-1
TGCGCCAGCATCTTTTTACCGGGACTAGCGGGACAACATGAGCAGTTCTTC
CASIFLPGLAGQHEQFF
>15|TRBV6-1|.|TRBD1|TRBJ1-2
TGTGCCAGCAGCCTGAAGACAGGGGCCGCCTACGGCTACACCTTC
CASSLKTGAAYGYTF
>14|TRBV5-4|few|.|TRBJ2-7
TGTGCCAGCAGCTTTTATGAGAGCTCCTACGAGCAGTACTTC
CASSFYESSYEQYF
>15|TRBV15|.|.|TRBJ1-6
TGTGCCACCAGCTTAAACGGGAGTTATAATTCACCCCTCCACTTT
CATSLNGSYNSPLHF
>14|TRBV18|.|TRBD2|TRBJ2-7
TGTGCCAGCTCACCACCTCGGACTAGGAGCGAGCAGTACTTC
CASSPPRTRSEQYF
>15|TRBV7-6|many|TRBD2|TRBJ2-1
TGTGCCAGCAGCGACCTGGGGCGGGAGTACAATGAGCAGTTCTTC
CASSDLGREYNEQFF
>15|TRBV28|many|.|TRBJ1-5
TGTGCCAGCAGTCCCGCAGTCGGGAGCAATCAGCCCCAGCATTTT
CASSPAVGSNQPQHF
>14|TRBV6-6|.|.|TRBJ2-5
TGTGCCAGCAGTTACTCGAAGAACCAAGAGACCCAGTACTTC
CASSYSKNQETQYF
>13|TRBV19|once|.|TRBJ2-2
TGTGCCAGTAGTAACAGAGGGTTCGGGGAGCTGTTTTTT
CASSNRGFGELFF
>16|TRBV11-1|many|.|TRBJ2-7
TGTGCCAGCAGCTCCCCGGGTCAAGGACCTTACTACGAGCAGTACTTC
CASSSPGQGPYYEQYF
>12|TRBV20-1|.|.|TRBJ2-3
TGCAGTGGTGTAGCGTACACAGATACGCAGTATTTT
CSGVAYTDTQYF
>16|TRBV5-4|few|TRBD1|TRBJ2-1
TGTGCCAGCAGCTCACTCCGGGACAGGGCGAACAATGAGCAGTTCTTC
CASSSLRDRANNEQFF
>13|TRBV28|few|.|TRBJ2-1
TGTGCCACCCTAAGATCGGGGTACAATGAGCAGTTCTTC
CATLRSGYNEQFF
>15|TRBV2|.|.|TRBJ1-6
TGTGCCAGCAGGGACAGTAGCTCCTATAATTCACCCCTCCACTTT
CASRDSSSYNSPLHF
>14|TRBV12-3/TRBV12-4|few|TRBD1|TRBJ1-1
TGTGCCAGTGGACAGGGGGCGAGGGACACTGAAGCTTTCTTT
CASGQGARDTEAFF
>17|TRBV6-1|.|TRBD2|TRBJ2-1
TGTGCCAGCAGTGGTAGAATAGCGGGAGGGGTCTACAATGAGCAGTTCTTC
CASSGRIAGGVYNEQFF